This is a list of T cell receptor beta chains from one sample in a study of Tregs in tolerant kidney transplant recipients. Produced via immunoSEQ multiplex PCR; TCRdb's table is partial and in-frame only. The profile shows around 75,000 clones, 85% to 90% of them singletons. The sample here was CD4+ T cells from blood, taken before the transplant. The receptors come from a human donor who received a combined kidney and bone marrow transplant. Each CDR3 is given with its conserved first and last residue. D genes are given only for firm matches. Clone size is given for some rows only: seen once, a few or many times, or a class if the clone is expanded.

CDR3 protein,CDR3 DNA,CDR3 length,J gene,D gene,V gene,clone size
CASSVDLSTDTQYF,TGTGCCAGCAGCGTAGATCTCTCCACAGATACGCAGTATTTT,14,TRBJ2-3,.,TRBV9,.
CASSPVRNTGELFF,TGTGCCAGTAGCCCGGTACGGAACACCGGGGAGCTGTTTTTT,14,TRBJ2-2,.,TRBV19,.
CASSQGGLVYNEQFF,TGCGCCAGCAGCCAAGGGGGACTCGTCTACAATGAGCAGTTCTTC,15,TRBJ2-1,.,TRBV4-3,.
CASSSYQPYEQYF,TGTGCCAGCAGCTCCTACCAACCCTACGAGCAGTACTTC,13,TRBJ2-7,.,TRBV7-2,.
CASSVSGTGAGELFF,TGTGCCAGCAGTGTCTCCGGGACAGGGGCCGGGGAGCTGTTTTTT,15,TRBJ2-2,TRBD1,TRBV28,.
CASSQDPGGSHSNQPQHF,TGTGCCAGCAGCCAAGACCCTGGCGGCAGCCATAGCAATCAGCCCCAGCATTTT,18,TRBJ1-5,.,TRBV4-2,.
CASSYIETQYF,TGTGCCAGCAGTTATATTGAGACCCAGTACTTC,11,TRBJ2-5,.,TRBV28,.
CASSLEDPRTSSYNEQFF,TGTGCCAGCAGCTTAGAGGATCCAAGGACTAGCAGTTACAATGAGCAGTTCTTC,18,TRBJ2-1,TRBD2,TRBV7-6,.
CASSSWTATDTQYF,TGTGCCAGTAGTAGTTGGACAGCCACAGATACGCAGTATTTT,14,TRBJ2-3,.,TRBV19,.
CASSLVNSGYYHNEQFF,TGTGCCAGCAGCTTAGTAAATAGCGGCTATTACCACAATGAGCAGTTCTTC,17,TRBJ2-1,.,TRBV7-9,.
CASSLAPGLVAQEQYF,TGCGCCAGCAGCTTGGCTCCGGGACTAGTAGCACAGGAGCAGTACTTC,16,TRBJ2-7,TRBD2,TRBV5-1,many
CASSFAGEDEQFF,TGTGCTAGCAGCTTTGCGGGGGAAGATGAGCAGTTCTTC,13,TRBJ2-1,TRBD2,TRBV7-7,.
CASSFGRSGNTEAFF,TGTGCCAGCAGTTTCGGCCGTTCGGGGAACACTGAAGCTTTCTTT,15,TRBJ1-1,.,TRBV28,.
CASRSTGGLYGYTF,TGTGCCAGCAGGTCTACAGGGGGTCTCTATGGCTACACCTTC,14,TRBJ1-2,TRBD1,TRBV28,.
CASSVDAGDYGYTF,TGTGCCAGCAGCGTCGATGCAGGGGACTATGGCTACACCTTC,14,TRBJ1-2,.,TRBV9,.
CASSQGTVRQETQYF,TGCGCCAGCAGCCAAGGGACAGTTCGCCAAGAGACCCAGTACTTC,15,TRBJ2-5,.,TRBV4-1,.
CASSSQFSTPSSSYEQYF,TGTGCCAGCAGCTCCCAATTTTCTACACCTAGCAGCTCCTACGAGCAGTACTTC,18,TRBJ2-7,.,TRBV13,.
CATDETSGIYNEQFF,TGTGCCACCGACGAAACTAGCGGGATCTACAATGAGCAGTTCTTC,15,TRBJ2-1,TRBD2,TRBV10-3,.
CASRIQGFSYEQYF,TGTGCCAGCAGGATACAGGGGTTTTCCTACGAGCAGTACTTC,14,TRBJ2-7,TRBD1,TRBV6-5,.
CASSYRGQGGYEQYF,TGTGCCAGCAGTTACCGGGGACAGGGAGGCTACGAGCAGTACTTC,15,TRBJ2-7,TRBD1,TRBV6-5,few
CASSLARISYNEQFF,TGTGCCAGCAGCTTAGCGCGTATATCCTACAATGAGCAGTTCTTC,15,TRBJ2-1,.,TRBV11-2,once
CASSSRTAENTEAFF,TGTGCCAGTAGTAGTCGGACAGCAGAGAACACTGAAGCTTTCTTT,15,TRBJ1-1,.,TRBV19,.
CASNPDRGYNEQFF,TGTGCCAGTAACCCGGACAGGGGCTACAATGAGCAGTTCTTC,14,TRBJ2-1,TRBD1,TRBV19,.
CASSIGVGISGANVLTF,TGTGCCAGTAGTATTGGAGTTGGCATCTCTGGGGCCAACGTCCTGACTTTC,17,TRBJ2-6,.,TRBV19,.
CASSARESSTDTQYF,TGTGCCAGCAGTGCCCGCGAGTCTAGCACAGATACGCAGTATTTT,15,TRBJ2-3,.,TRBV2,.
CASSLEVASAGELFF,TGTGCCAGCAGCTTAGAAGTAGCGTCGGCCGGGGAGCTGTTTTTT,15,TRBJ2-2,.,TRBV7-9,.
CASSRSGSADTQYF,TGTGCCAGCAGCCGTAGCGGGAGTGCAGATACGCAGTATTTT,14,TRBJ2-3,TRBD2,TRBV25-1,.
CASTLGGTVNYGYTF,TGTGCCAGCACTTTAGGGGGGACGGTGAACTATGGCTACACCTTC,15,TRBJ1-2,.,TRBV28,.
CASSAQPGLGYNEQFF,TGTGCCAGCAGTGCTCAACCGGGACTAGGGTACAATGAGCAGTTCTTC,16,TRBJ2-1,TRBD2,TRBV2,.
CASSQKGLVIVNTQYF,TGTGCCAGCAGCCAAAAGGGACTAGTGATCGTTAATACGCAGTATTTT,16,TRBJ2-3,TRBD2,TRBV14,.
CASSPIGRGAYNEQFF,TGCGCCAGCAGCCCGATTGGCAGGGGGGCCTACAATGAGCAGTTCTTC,16,TRBJ2-1,.,TRBV4-1,.
CASSPRTINTGELFF,TGTGCCAGCAGTCCGAGGACTATCAACACCGGGGAGCTGTTTTTT,15,TRBJ2-2,.,TRBV27,once
CAGTGVNTEAFF,TGTGCCGGGACAGGGGTGAACACTGAAGCTTTCTTT,12,TRBJ1-1,TRBD1,TRBV2,.
CASSLEGLVVSGELFF,TGCGCCAGCAGCTTGGAGGGACTAGTCGTCTCGGGGGAGCTGTTTTTT,16,TRBJ2-2,TRBD2,TRBV5-1,.
CASSLGGTGGSGYGYTF,TGCGCCAGCAGCTTGGGAGGCACAGGGGGATCGGGCTATGGCTACACCTTC,17,TRBJ1-2,TRBD1,TRBV5-1,.
CASSWGSGGVSEKLFF,TGCGCCAGCAGCTGGGGGTCGGGGGGCGTTAGTGAAAAACTGTTTTTT,16,TRBJ1-4,.,TRBV5-1,.
CASSDREYQPQHF,TGTGCCAGTAGCGACAGGGAATATCAGCCCCAGCATTTT,13,TRBJ1-5,TRBD1,TRBV19,.
CASSGPGTLQETQYF,TGTGCCAGCAGTGGACCCGGGACATTACAAGAGACCCAGTACTTC,15,TRBJ2-5,.,TRBV25-1,.
CASSLNGGGIYEQYF,TGTGCCAGCAGCTTAAACGGAGGGGGCATATACGAGCAGTACTTC,15,TRBJ2-7,.,TRBV7-3,.